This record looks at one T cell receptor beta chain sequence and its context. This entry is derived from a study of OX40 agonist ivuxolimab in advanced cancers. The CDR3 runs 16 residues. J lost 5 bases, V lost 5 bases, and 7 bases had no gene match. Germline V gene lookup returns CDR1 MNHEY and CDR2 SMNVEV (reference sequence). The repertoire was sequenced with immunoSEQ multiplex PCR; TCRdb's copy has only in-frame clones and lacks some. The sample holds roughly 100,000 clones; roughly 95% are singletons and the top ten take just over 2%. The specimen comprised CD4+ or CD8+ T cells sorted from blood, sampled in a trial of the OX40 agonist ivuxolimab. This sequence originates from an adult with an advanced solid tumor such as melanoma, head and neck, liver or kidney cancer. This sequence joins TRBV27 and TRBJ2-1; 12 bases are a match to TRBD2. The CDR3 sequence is CASSHLAGGPNNEQFF. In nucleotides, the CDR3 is TGTGCCAGCAGTCACCTAGCGGGGGGGCCTAACAATGAGCAGTTCTTC.